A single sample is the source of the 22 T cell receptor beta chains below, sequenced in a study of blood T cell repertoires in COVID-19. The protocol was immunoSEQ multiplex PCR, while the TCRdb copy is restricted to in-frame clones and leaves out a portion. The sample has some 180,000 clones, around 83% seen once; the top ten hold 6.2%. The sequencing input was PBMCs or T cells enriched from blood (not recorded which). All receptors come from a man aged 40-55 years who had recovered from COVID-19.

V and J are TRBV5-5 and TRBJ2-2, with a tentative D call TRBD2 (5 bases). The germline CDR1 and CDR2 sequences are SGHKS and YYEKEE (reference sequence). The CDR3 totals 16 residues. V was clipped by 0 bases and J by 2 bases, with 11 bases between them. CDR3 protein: CASSLGPSPNTGELFF. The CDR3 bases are TGTGCCAGCAGCTTGGGTCCTAGCCCTAACACCGGGGAGCTGTTTTTT.

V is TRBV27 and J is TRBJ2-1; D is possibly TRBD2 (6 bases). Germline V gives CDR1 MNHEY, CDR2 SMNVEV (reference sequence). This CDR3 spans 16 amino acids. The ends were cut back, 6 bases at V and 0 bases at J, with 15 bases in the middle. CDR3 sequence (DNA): TGTGCCAGCAGACGGGACTCTCCCAGCTCCTACAATGAGCAGTTCTTC. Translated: CASRRDSPSSYNEQFF.

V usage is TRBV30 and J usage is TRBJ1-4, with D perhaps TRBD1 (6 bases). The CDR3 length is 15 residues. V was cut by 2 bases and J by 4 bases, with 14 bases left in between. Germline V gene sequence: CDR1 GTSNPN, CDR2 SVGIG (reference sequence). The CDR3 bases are TGTGCCTGGAGTCATACCGGCAGGGGTAATGAAAAACTGTTTTTT. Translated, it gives CAWSHTGRGNEKLFF.

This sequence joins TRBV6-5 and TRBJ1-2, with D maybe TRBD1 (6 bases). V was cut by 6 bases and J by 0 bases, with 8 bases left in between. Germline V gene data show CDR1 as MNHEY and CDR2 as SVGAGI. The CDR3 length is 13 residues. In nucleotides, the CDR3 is TGTGCCAGCAGGGACAGTGCTAACTATGGCTACACCTTC. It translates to CASRDSANYGYTF.

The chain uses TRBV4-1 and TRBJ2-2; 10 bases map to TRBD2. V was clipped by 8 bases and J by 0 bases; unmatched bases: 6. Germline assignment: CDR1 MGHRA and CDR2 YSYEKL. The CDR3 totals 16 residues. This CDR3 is CASHLAGAPNTGELFF. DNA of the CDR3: TGCGCCAGCCACCTAGCGGGGGCCCCGAACACCGGGGAGCTGTTTTTT.

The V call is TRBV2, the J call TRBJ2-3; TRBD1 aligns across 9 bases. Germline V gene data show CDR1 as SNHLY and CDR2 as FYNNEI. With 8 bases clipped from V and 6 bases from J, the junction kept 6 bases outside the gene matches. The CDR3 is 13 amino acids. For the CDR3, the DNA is TGTGCCAGCGGGGGACAGGGAGGGGATACGCAGTATTTT. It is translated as CASGGQGGDTQYF.

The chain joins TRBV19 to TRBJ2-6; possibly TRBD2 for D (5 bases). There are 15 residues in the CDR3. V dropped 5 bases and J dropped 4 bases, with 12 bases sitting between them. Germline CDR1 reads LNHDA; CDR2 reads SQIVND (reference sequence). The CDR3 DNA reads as TGTGCCAGTAGTCTGTCGGGGTCCGGGGCCAACGTCCTGACTTTC. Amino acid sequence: CASSLSGSGANVLTF. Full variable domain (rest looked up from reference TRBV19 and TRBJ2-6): DGGITQSPKYLFRKEGQNVTLSCEQNLNHDAMYWYRQDPGQGLRLIYYSQIVNDFQKGDIAEGYSVSREKKESFPLTVTSAQKNPTAFYLCASSLSGSGANVLTFGAGSRLTVL.

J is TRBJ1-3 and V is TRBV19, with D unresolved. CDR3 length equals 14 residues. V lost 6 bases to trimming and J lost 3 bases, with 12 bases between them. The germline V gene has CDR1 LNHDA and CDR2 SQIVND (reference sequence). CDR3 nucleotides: TGTGCCAGTAGAGGCAGGAGCGGTGGAAACACCATATATTTT. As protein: CASRGRSGGNTIYF. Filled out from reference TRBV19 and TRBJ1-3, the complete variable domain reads DGGITQSPKYLFRKEGQNVTLSCEQNLNHDAMYWYRQDPGQGLRLIYYSQIVNDFQKGDIAEGYSVSREKKESFPLTVTSAQKNPTAFYLCASRGRSGGNTIYFGEGSWLTVV.

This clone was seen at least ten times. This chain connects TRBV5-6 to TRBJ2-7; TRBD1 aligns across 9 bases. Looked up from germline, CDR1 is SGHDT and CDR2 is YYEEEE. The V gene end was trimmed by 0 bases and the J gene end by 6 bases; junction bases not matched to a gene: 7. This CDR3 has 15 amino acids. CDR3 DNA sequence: TGTGCCAGCAGCTTGGGGGGGACAGGGTTCCTCGAGCAGTACTTC. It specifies CASSLGGTGFLEQYF.

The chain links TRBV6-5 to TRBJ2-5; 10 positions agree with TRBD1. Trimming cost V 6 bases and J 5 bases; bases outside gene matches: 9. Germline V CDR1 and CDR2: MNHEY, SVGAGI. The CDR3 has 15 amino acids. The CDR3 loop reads CASRTSGQGRETQYF. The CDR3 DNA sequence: TGTGCCAGCAGAACCTCGGGACAGGGGAGGGAGACCCAGTACTTC.

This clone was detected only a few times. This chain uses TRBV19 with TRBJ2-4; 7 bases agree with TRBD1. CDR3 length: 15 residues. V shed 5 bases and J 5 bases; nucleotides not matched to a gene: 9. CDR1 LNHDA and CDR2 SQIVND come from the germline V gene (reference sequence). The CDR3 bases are TGTGCCAGTAGTGCAAGGGGGCAATCTCAAAACATTCAGTACTTC. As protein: CASSARGQSQNIQYF.

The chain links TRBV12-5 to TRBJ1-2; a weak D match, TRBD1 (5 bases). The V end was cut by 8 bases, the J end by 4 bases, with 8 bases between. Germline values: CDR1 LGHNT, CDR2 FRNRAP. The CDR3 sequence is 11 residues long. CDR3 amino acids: CASSGSYGYTF. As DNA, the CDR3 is TGTGCTAGTTCAGGGTCCTATGGCTACACCTTC.

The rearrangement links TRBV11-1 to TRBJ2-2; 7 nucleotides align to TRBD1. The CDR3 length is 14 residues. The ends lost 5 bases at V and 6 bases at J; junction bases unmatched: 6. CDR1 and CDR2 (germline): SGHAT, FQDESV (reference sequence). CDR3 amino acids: CASSPTDRPGELFF. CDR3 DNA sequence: TGTGCCAGCAGCCCAACGGACAGGCCCGGGGAGCTGTTTTTT.

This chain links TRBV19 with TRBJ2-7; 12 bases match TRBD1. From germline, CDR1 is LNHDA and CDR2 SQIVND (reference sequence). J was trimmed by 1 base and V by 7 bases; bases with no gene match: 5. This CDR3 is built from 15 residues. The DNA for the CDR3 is TGTGCCAGTACGCGGGGACAGGGGGCTTCCTACGAGCAGTACTTC. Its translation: CASTRGQGASYEQYF.

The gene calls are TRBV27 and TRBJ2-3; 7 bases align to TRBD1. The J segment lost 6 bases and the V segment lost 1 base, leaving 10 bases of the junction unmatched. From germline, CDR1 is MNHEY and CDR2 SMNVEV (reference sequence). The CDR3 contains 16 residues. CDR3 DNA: TGTGCCAGCAGTTTATTAATGAGGGGGCGGTCGGATACGCAGTATTTT. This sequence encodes CASSLLMRGRSDTQYF.

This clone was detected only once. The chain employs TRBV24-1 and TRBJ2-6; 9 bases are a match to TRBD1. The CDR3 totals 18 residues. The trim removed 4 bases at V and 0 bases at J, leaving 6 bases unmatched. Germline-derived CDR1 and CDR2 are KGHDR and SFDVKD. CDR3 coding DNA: TGTGCCACCAGTGACACCGGGACAGGGAGCTCTGGGGCCAACGTCCTGACTTTC. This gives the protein CATSDTGTGSSGANVLTF.

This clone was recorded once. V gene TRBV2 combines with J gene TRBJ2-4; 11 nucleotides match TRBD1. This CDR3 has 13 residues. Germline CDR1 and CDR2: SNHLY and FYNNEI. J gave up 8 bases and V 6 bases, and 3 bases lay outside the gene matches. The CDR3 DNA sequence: TGTGCCAGCAGACCGGGACAGGGGGACATTCAGTACTTC. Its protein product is CASRPGQGDIQYF.

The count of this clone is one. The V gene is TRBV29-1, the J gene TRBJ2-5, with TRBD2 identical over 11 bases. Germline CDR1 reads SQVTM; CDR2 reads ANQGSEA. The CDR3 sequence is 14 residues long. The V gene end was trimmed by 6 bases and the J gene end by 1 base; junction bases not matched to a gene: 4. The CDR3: CSVAGTSGQETQYF. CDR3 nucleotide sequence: TGCAGCGTAGCCGGGACTAGCGGCCAAGAGACCCAGTACTTC.

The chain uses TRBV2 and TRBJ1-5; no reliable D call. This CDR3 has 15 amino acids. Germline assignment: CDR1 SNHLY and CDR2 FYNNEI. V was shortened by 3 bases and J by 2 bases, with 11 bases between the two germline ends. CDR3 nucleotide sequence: TGTGCCAGCAGTGAGGGTGGAGTGGGCAATCAGCCCCAGCATTTT. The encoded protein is CASSEGGVGNQPQHF.

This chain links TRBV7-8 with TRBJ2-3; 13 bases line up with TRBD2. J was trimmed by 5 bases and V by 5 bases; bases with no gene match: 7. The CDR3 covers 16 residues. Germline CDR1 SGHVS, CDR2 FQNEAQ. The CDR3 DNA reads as TGTGCCAGCAGCCCCGGACTAGCGGGAGTAGGAGATACGCAGTATTTT. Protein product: CASSPGLAGVGDTQYF.

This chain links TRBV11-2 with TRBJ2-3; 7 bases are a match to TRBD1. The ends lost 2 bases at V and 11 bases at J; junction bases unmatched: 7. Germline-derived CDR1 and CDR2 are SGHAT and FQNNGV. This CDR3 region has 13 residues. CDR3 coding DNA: TGTGCCAGCAGCTTACAGCCCCGGGACAGGCAGTATTTT. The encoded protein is CASSLQPRDRQYF.

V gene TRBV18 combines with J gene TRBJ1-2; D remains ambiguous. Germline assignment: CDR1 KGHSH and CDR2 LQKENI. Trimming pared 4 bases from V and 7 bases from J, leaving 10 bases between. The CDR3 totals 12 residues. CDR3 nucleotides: TGTGCCAGCTCACTCGCCGTCAGTGGCTACACCTTC. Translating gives CASSLAVSGYTF.